This TCR beta chain was sequenced for a study of blood T cell repertoires in COVID-19. About the research overall: Spain, Italy and the United States supplied samples that represented acute and convalescent COVID-19. PBMCs, B-cell-depleted T cells, or T cells were the source of the cDNA or gDNA that made up the material.

As handled by the study authors: Cell counts per sample came from amplifying reference gene primers. The data were produced by immunoSEQ multiplex PCR, yet TCRdb's version contains in-frame clones alone and is incomplete. That table furnishes V, J and clone size, whereas the DNA furnished D and trimming. The sample holds approximately 230,000 clones, roughly 87% seen once. Trimming took 4 bases from V and 7 from J; bases not matched to a gene: 9. The CDR3 runs to 15 residues. In germline, CDR1 is MNHEY, CDR2 SMNVEV (reference sequence). The sample consisted of PBMCs or T cells enriched from blood (not recorded which). This rearrangement joins TRBV27 to TRBJ2-2; 7 bases map to TRBD2. The source of this sequence is a woman in her 30s with acute COVID-19. This CDR3 reads CASSSVAGRGGELFF. The DNA for the CDR3 is TGTGCCAGCAGTTCGGTGGCGGGGAGGGGCGGGGAGCTGTTTTTT.